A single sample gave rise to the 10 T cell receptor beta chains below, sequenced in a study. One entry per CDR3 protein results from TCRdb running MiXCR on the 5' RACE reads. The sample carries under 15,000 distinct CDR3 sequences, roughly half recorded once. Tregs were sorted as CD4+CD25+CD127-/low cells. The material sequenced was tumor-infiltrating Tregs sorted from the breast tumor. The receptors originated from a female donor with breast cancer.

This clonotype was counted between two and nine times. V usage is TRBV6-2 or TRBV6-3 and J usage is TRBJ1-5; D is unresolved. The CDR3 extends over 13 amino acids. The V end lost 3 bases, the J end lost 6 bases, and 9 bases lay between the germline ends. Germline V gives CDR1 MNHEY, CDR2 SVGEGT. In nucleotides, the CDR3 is TGTGCCAGCAGTTATCCCAAGGTTCAGCCCCAGCATTTT. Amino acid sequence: CASSYPKVQPQHF.

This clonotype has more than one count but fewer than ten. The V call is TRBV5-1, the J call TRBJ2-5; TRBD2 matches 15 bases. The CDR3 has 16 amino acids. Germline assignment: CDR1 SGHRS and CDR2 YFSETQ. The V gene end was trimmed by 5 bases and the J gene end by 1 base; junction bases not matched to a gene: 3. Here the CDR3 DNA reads TGCGCCAGCAGTGGGACTAGCGGGAGGTCCCAAGAGACCCAGTACTTC. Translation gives CASSGTSGRSQETQYF.

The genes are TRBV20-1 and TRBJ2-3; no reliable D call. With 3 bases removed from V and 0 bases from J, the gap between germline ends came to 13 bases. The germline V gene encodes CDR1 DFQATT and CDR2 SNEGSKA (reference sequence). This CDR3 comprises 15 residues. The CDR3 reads CSASQIAPSTDTQYF. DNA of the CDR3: TGCAGTGCTAGTCAGATAGCCCCTAGCACAGATACGCAGTATTTT.

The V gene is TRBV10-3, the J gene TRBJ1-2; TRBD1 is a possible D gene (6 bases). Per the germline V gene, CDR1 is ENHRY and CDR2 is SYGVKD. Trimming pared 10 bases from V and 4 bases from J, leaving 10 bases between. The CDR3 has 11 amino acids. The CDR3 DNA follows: TGTGCCACAACAGGGAGCTATGGCTACACCTTC. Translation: CATTGSYGYTF.

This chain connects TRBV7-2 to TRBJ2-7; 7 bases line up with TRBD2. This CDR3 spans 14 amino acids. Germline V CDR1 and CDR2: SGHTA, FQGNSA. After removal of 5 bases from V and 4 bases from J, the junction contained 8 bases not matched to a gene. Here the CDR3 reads CASSGWEGDYEQYF. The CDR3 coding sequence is TGTGCCAGCAGCGGGTGGGAGGGTGATTACGAGCAGTACTTC.

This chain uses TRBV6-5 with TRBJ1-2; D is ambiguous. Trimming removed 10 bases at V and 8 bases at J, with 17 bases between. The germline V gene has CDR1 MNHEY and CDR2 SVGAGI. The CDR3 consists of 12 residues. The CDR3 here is CATGRGGGGYTF. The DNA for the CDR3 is TGTGCCACCGGGCGGGGAGGTGGGGGCTACACCTTC.

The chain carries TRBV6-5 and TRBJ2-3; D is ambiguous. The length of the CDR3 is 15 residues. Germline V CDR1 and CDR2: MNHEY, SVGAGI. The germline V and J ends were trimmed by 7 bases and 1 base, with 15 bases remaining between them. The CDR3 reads CASTKRHQGTDTQYF. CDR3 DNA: TGTGCCAGCACAAAAAGACACCAGGGCACAGATACGCAGTATTTT.

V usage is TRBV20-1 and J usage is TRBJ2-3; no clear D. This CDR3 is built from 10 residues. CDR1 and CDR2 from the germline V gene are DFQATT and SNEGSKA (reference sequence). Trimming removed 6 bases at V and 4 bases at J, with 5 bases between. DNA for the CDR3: TGCAGTGCCAAGGCAGATACGCAGTATTTT. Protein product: CSAKADTQYF.

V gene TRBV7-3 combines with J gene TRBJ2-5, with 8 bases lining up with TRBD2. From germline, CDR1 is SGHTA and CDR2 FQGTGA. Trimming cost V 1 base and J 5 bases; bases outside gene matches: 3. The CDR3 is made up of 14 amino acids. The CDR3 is CASSLNGRGETQYF. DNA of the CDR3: TGTGCCAGCAGCTTAAACGGGAGGGGGGAGACCCAGTACTTC.

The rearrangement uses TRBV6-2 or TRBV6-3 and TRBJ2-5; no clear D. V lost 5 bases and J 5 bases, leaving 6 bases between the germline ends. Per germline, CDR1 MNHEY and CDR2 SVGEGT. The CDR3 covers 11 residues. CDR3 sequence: CASSRMETQYF. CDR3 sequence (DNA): TGTGCCAGCAGTCGAATGGAGACCCAGTACTTC.